This T cell receptor (beta chain) came from a study of T cell responses to AZD1222 COVID-19 vaccine. Trimming cost V 5 bases and J 4 bases, with 17 bases left between them. The CDR3 runs to 15 residues. The germline V gene has CDR1 SGHVS and CDR2 FQNEAQ. Profiled with immunoSEQ multiplex PCR; TCRdb holds only in-frame clones, not every one. Of tens of thousands of clones in the sample, 85% to 90% were seen once. The chain couples TRBV7-8 to TRBJ1-1, with a weak D call TRBD1 (6 bases). The TCR originated in an adult in good health. This sample comprised peripheral blood, obtained on day 0 of MenACWY control vaccination. CDR3 nucleotides: TGTGCCAGCAGCCCCCGGGGGGGGCCGGGCACTGAAGCTTTCTTT. Amino acids: CASSPRGGPGTEAFF.